These 8 T cell receptor beta chains originate from one sample sequenced in a study of blood T cell repertoires in COVID-19. The protocol was immunoSEQ multiplex PCR, while the TCRdb copy is restricted to in-frame clones and leaves out a portion. The sample lists over 50,000 clones; about 85% were seen once. Sequenced input: peripheral blood. Source of these receptors: a human donor in a cohort sampled during active COVID-19.

This clone has more than one count but fewer than ten. The chain recombines TRBV5-4 with TRBJ2-1, with 10 bases matching TRBD1. After removal of 6 bases from V and 1 base from J, the junction contained 7 bases not matched to a gene. The CDR3 has 16 residues. The germline V gene has CDR1 SGHNT and CDR2 YYREEE (reference sequence). The CDR3 sequence is CASTMGGQGSYNEQFF. CDR3 coding DNA: TGTGCCAGCACCATGGGGGGACAGGGGTCCTACAATGAGCAGTTCTTC.

The V gene is TRBV13, the J gene TRBJ1-3; D unclear. Germline-derived CDR1 and CDR2 are PRHDT and FYEKMQ (reference sequence). Trimming shortened V by 3 bases and J by 0 bases, and 3 bases separated the two germline ends. The CDR3 is 13 amino acids. CDR3: CASSFLSGNTIYF. The CDR3 DNA reads TGTGCCAGCAGCTTTCTCTCTGGAAACACCATATATTTT.

The J gene is TRBJ2-7, the V gene TRBV28; TRBD1 agrees at 8 bases. V shed 7 bases, J shed 7 bases, and the junction held 9 bases outside the gene matches. The CDR3 covers 13 residues. Germline CDR1 is MDHEN and CDR2 is SYDVKM. The CDR3 region is CASTPQGAGEQYF. For the CDR3, the DNA is TGTGCCAGCACTCCCCAGGGGGCGGGGGAGCAGTACTTC.

The chain's CDR3 is CASSLAHQSGVVSYGYTF. The CDR3 DNA follows: TGCGCCAGCAGCTTGGCACATCAGAGCGGGGTTGTAAGCTATGGCTACACCTTC. The genes are TRBV5-1 and TRBJ1-2; D gene uncertain. Germline CDR1 reads SGHRS; CDR2 reads YFSETQ. V was pared by 0 bases and J by 4 bases, with 22 bases between. The length of the CDR3 is 18 residues.

The chain uses TRBV19 and TRBJ1-1; 8 bases are a match to TRBD1. The CDR3 runs 15 residues. The germline CDR1 and CDR2 sequences are LNHDA and SQIVND (reference sequence). J lost 0 bases, V lost 8 bases, and 8 bases had no gene match. Here the CDR3 reads CASAGRGQVNTEAFF. CDR3 nucleotide sequence: TGTGCCAGTGCGGGCAGGGGGCAAGTGAACACTGAAGCTTTCTTT.

The V and J genes are TRBV28 and TRBJ1-2; 7 bases fit TRBD1. V gave up 5 bases and J gave up 10 bases; unmatched junction bases: 7. Germline V gene sequence: CDR1 MDHEN, CDR2 SYDVKM. CDR3 length equals 12 residues. The DNA of the CDR3 is TGTGCCAGCAGTAAGGGGGCCCGCTTCTACACCTTC. Encoded protein: CASSKGARFYTF.

The CDR3 here is CAWSGLAGDTQYF. CDR3 in DNA: TGTGCCTGGAGTGGACTAGCGGGAGATACGCAGTATTTT. The chain couples TRBV30 to TRBJ2-3; 10 positions match TRBD2. Losses at the gene ends were 1 base for V and 5 bases for J; bases not matched to a gene: 0. Germline values: CDR1 GTSNPN, CDR2 SVGIG (reference sequence). The CDR3 has 13 amino acids.

The chain couples TRBV27 to TRBJ2-1; TRBD1 matches at 11 bases. V lost 4 bases and J lost 9; bases outside the gene matches: 8. CDR3 length: 15 residues. Germline lookup yields CDR1 MNHEY and CDR2 SMNVEV (reference sequence). CDR3 sequence reads: CASSSPGQGVIEQFF. Here the CDR3 DNA reads TGTGCCAGCAGTTCACCGGGACAGGGGGTGATTGAGCAGTTCTTC.